Below, one T cell receptor beta chain is given with its context. This receptor's antigen is unknown. No base-level quality is on record; no much larger clone is a single base apart. The library came from PCR. The instrument was an Illumina HiSeq 2500. To reduce PCR and sequencing biases, unique molecular identifiers were built into the TCR beta cDNA libraries. Per 1 to 10 million input T cells, approximately 500,000 cDNA molecules were obtained, such that each molecule approximated one T cell. Patient libraries were prepared and sequenced with the same protocol used for the earlier healthy control dataset. Within a given batch, samples were prepared together, multiplexed and sequenced on the same HiSeq lane. On the authors' methods: MIGEC was used to process the raw barcoded reads, and molecular identifier groups with only a single read were discarded before consensus assembly and CDR3 extraction. VDJtools was used for post-analysis of the clonotype tables, and diversity was normalized by down-sampling every dataset to the size of the smallest sample. Repertoire overlap clustering matched CDR3 amino acid but not nucleotide sequences to correct batch-related cross-sample contamination. TCRdb itself trimmed the public reads at Q25 with fastp, ran MiXCR and retained productive beta chains. Identical CDR3 protein sequences are pooled into one entry, listed with their most common genes and DNA. V and J calls and clone size were set by TCRdb, not the authors. The sample contains about 160,000 distinct CDR3 sequences, around 34% of them found a single time. Roughly 28% of the sample comes from the top ten.

The sample belongs to a study of post-analysis software for immune sequencing data (dated by TCRdb to 2015 to 2017). Background for the entire study: The recorded disease courses included relapsing-remitting, secondary progressive and progressive-relapsing multiple sclerosis, and some patients had no subtype annotation. The patient repertoires were compared against 11 previously published healthy control repertoires obtained from donors aged roughly 6 to 26 years. A subset of samples was prepared in parallel using single-end sample barcoding, then pooled and co-amplified after Illumina adapter ligation. Findings and caveats that apply to the study as a whole: The multiple sclerosis patient group was slightly younger than the control group. Direct clustering with F measure showed strong co-clustering of samples prepared in the same batch, prompting a batch-effect correction. Significantly lower normalized Chao1 diversity was found in multiple sclerosis patients than in controls, suggesting substantial peripheral T-cell clonal expansion. Roughly 5 TRBV segments, including TRBV5-6, TRBV5-1 and TRBV20-1, were significantly more frequent in patients than controls.

Taken from the germline V gene (reference sequence), the CDR1 and CDR2 loops are SEHNR and FQNEAQ. The CDR3 holds 17 amino acids from the cysteine to the phenylalanine. Only the CDR3 portion is preserved as DNA: 51 bases, with reading frame beginning at the first base. For this chain, trimming is 5 bases at the V end and 3 bases at the J end, and the number of junction bases without a gene match is 14. What this sample's time point label stands for: second blood draw from one MS patient after hematopoietic stem cell transplantation. To demonstrate the VDJtools post-analysis software, the study profiled TCR beta repertoires from the peripheral blood of about 13 young patients with multiple sclerosis. The multiple sclerosis patients were children and adolescents between roughly 6 and 16 years of age.

The sequencing used blood, collected after autologous hematopoietic stem cell transplantation. The V and J genes are TRBV7-9 and TRBJ2-3, and 7 junctional nucleotides match TRBD2. This TCR was recovered from a girl aged 10-17 years with multiple sclerosis. Donor details come from another sample of the same person, matched by shared clones. The bases read TGTGCCAGCAGCCTGGGGGTGCGGGGGATTGGTACAGATACGCAGTATTTT. Translated, this is CASSLGVRGIGTDTQYF.